This TCR beta chain was retrieved from a study of cytomegalovirus exposure and HLA in healthy donors. Study outcomes and limitations: TCR beta chains numbering 164 were designated cytomegalovirus-associated. An analysis that was carried out later associated 16,000 or so TCR beta sequences with HLA alleles at 0.05 false discovery rate.

In the case of this clone: The antigen remains undetermined.

Primers: 60 Vbeta forward and 13 Jbeta reverse. Libraries were prepared by immunoSEQ multiplex PCR; TCRdb keeps only in-frame clonotypes and omits some of them. The data show around 110,000 clones, with over 65% seen just once and roughly 0.92% held by the top ten. Germline V gives CDR1 SNHLY, CDR2 FYNNEI. The V gene lost 8 bases and the J gene lost 5 bases, with 21 bases spanning the gap. CDR3 length: 15 amino acids. Sample: PBMCs. The source is a woman aged 30 to 39 in good health and CMV-seronegative. The rearrangement uses TRBV2 and TRBJ1-1; tentative D call: TRBD1 (6 bases). CDR3 in DNA: TGTGCCAGCCGTTCGGACAGTTTCTCGAGGACTGAAGCTTTCTTT. The encoded protein is CASRSDSFSRTEAFF.